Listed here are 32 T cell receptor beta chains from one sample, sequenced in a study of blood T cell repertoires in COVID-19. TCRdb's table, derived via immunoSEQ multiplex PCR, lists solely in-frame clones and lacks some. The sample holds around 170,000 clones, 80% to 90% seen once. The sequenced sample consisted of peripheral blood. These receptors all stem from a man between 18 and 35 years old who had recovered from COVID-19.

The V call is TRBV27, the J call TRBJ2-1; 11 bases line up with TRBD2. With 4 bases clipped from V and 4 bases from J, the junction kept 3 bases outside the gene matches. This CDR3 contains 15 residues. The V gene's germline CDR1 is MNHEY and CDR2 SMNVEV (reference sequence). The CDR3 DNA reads TGTGCCAGCAGTTGGGGACTAGCGGATTACAATGAGCAGTTCTTC. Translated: CASSWGLADYNEQFF.

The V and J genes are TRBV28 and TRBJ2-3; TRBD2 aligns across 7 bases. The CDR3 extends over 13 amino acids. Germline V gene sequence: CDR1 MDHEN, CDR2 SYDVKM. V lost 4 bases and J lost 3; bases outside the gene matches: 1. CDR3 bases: TGTGCCAGCAGTTCGGGGGGTACAGATACGCAGTATTTT. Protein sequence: CASSSGGTDTQYF.

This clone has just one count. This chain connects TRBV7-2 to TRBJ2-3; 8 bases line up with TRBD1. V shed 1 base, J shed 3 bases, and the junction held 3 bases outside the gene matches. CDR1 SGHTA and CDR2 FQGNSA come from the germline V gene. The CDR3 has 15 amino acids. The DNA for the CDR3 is TGTGCCAGCAGCTTAGAAAGACAGGGGACAGATACGCAGTATTTT. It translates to CASSLERQGTDTQYF.

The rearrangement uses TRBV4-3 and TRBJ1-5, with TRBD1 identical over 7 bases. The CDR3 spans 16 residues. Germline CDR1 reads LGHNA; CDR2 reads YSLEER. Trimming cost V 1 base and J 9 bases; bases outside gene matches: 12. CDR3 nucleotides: TGCGCCAGCAGCCAAGGCGTCGCCAGGGGGTTAGGGCCCCAGCATTTT. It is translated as CASSQGVARGLGPQHF.

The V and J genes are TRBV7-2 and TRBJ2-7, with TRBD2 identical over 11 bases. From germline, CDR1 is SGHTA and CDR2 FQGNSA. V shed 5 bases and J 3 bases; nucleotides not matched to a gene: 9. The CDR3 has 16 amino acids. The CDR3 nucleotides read TGTGCCAGCAGCCTCGGACTAGCGGGTTCAGGCTACGAGCAGTACTTC. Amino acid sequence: CASSLGLAGSGYEQYF.

This CDR3 reads CASSPGAGATFQETQYF. DNA of the CDR3: TGTGCCAGCAGCCCGGGAGCGGGAGCAACCTTCCAAGAGACCCAGTACTTC. This rearrangement joins TRBV13 to TRBJ2-5, with 8 bases matching TRBD2. The J segment lost 1 base and the V segment lost 5 bases, leaving 12 bases of the junction unmatched. This CDR3 has 17 amino acids. CDR1 and CDR2 (germline): PRHDT, FYEKMQ (reference sequence).

CDR3 region: CASSQAHIGGYGYTF. The DNA for the CDR3 is TGTGCCAGCAGCCAAGCTCATATAGGGGGCTATGGCTACACCTTC. The gene calls are TRBV3-1 (or the pseudogene TRBV3-2) and TRBJ1-2; the D gene is possibly TRBD1 (6 bases). Per germline, CDR1 LGHDT and CDR2 YNNKEL (reference sequence). This CDR3 has 15 residues. V was pared by 1 base and J by 4 bases, with 13 bases between.

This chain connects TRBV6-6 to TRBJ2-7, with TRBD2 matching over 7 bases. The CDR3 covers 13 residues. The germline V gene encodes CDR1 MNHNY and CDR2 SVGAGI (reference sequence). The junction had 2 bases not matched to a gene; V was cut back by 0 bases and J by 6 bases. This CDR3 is CASSYSREVEQYF. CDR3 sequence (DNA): TGTGCCAGCAGTTACTCCCGGGAGGTCGAGCAGTACTTC.

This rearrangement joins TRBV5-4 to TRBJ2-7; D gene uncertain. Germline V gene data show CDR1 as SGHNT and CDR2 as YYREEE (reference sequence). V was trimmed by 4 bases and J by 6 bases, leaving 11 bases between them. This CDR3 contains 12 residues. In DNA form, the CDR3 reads TGTGCCAGCAGCCCGGGTGGTGGCGAGCAGTACTTC. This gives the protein CASSPGGGEQYF. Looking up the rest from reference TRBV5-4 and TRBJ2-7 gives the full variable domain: ETGVTQSPTHLIKTRGQQVTLRCSSQSGHNTVSWYQQALGQGPQFIFQYYREEENGRGNFPPRFSGLQFPNYSSELNVNALELDDSALYLCASSPGGGEQYFGPGTRLTVT.

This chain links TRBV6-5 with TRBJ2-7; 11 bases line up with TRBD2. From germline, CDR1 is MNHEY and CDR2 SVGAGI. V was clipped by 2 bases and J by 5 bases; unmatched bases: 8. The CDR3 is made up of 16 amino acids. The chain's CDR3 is CASSYRLLAGGDEQYF. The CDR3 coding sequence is TGTGCCAGCAGTTACCGATTGCTAGCGGGAGGTGACGAGCAGTACTTC.

As DNA, the CDR3 is TGCGCCAGCAGCACGGGACAGGGCGATTCACCCCTCCACTTT. Translation: CASSTGQGDSPLHF. The V and J genes are TRBV5-1 and TRBJ1-6; 9 nucleotides align to TRBD1. The CDR3 is made up of 14 amino acids. The germline CDR1 and CDR2 sequences are SGHRS and YFSETQ. Germline trimming cut 4 bases from V and 8 bases from J; bases unmatched to any gene: 4. Full variable domain (outside the CDR3, taken from reference TRBV5-1 and TRBJ1-6): KAGVTQTPRYLIKTRGQQVTLSCSPISGHRSVSWYQQTPGQGLQFLFEYFSETQRNKGNFPGRFSGRQFSNSRSEMNVSTLELGDSALYLCASSTGQGDSPLHFGNGTRLTVT.

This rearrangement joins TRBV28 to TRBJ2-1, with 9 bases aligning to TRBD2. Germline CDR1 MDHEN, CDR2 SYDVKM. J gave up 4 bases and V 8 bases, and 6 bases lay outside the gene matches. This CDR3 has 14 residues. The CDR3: CASGGGRGYNEQFF. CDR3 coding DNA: TGTGCCAGCGGGGGCGGGAGGGGGTACAATGAGCAGTTCTTC.

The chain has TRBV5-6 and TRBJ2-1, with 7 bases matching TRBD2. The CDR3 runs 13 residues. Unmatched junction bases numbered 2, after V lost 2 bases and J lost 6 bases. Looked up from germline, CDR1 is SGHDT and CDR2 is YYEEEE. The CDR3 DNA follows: TGTGCCAGCAGCTTTGGACTAGGCAATGAGCAGTTCTTC. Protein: CASSFGLGNEQFF.

CDR3 amino acids: CASSPMGLAGRNIQYF. For the CDR3, the DNA is TGTGCCAGCAGCCCAATGGGACTAGCGGGAAGGAACATTCAGTACTTC. The chain is built from TRBV7-9 and TRBJ2-4; TRBD2 matches at 13 bases. CDR1 SEHNR and CDR2 FQNEAQ come from the germline V gene (reference sequence). V shed 5 bases, J shed 7 bases, and the junction held 8 bases outside the gene matches. CDR3 size: 16 residues. The variable domain in full, with the rest retrieved from reference TRBV7-9 and TRBJ2-4, is DTGVSQNPRHKITKRGQNVTFRCDPISEHNRLYWYRQTLGQGPEFLTYFQNEAQLEKSRLLSDRFSAERPKGSFSTLEIQRTEQGDSAMYLCASSPMGLAGRNIQYFGAGTRLSVL.

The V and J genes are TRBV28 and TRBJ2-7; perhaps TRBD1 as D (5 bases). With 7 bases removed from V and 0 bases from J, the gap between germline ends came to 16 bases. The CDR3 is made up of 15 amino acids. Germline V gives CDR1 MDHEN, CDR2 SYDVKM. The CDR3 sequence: CASTILGQGSYEQYF. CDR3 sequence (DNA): TGTGCCAGCACCATTCTCGGGCAGGGCTCCTACGAGCAGTACTTC.

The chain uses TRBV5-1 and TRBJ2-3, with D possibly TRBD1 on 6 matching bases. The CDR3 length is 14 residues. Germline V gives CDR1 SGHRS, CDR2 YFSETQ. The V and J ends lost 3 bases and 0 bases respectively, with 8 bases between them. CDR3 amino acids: CASSSGGSTDTQYF. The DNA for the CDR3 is TGCGCCAGCAGCTCTGGGGGCAGCACAGATACGCAGTATTTT.

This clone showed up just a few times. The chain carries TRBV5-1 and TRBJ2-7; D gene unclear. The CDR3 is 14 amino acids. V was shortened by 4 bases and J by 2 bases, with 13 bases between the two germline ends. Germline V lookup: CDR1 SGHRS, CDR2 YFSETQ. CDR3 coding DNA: TGCGCCAGCAGCCAGACAACACAAACCTACGAGCAGTACTTC. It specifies CASSQTTQTYEQYF. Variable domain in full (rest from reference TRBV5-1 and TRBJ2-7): KAGVTQTPRYLIKTRGQQVTLSCSPISGHRSVSWYQQTPGQGLQFLFEYFSETQRNKGNFPGRFSGRQFSNSRSEMNVSTLELGDSALYLCASSQTTQTYEQYFGPGTRLTVT.

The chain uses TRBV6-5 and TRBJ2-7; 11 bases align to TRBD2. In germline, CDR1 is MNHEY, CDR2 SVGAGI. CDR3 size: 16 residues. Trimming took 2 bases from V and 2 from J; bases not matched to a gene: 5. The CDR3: CASSYGSGRAPYEQYF. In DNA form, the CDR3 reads TGTGCCAGCAGTTACGGTAGCGGGAGGGCCCCCTACGAGCAGTACTTC.

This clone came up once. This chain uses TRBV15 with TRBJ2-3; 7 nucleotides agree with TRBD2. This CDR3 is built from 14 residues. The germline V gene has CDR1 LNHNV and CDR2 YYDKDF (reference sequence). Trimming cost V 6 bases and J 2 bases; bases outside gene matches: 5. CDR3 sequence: CATRLGLSTDTQYF. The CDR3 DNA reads TGTGCCACCAGGCTGGGACTATCCACAGATACGCAGTATTTT.

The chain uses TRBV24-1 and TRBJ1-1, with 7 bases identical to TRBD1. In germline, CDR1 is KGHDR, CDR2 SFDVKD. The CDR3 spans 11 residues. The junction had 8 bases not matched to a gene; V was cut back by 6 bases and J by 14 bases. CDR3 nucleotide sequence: TGTGCCACCAGTTACTTGGACAGGTGGTTCTTT. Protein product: CATSYLDRWFF.

Here the CDR3 DNA reads TGTGCCAGCAGCCTTACCAGGGTATCCGGAAACACCATATATTTT. It codes for CASSLTRVSGNTIYF. This chain joins TRBV7-9 and TRBJ1-3; TRBD1 is a possible D gene (5 bases). The germline V gene encodes CDR1 SEHNR and CDR2 FQNEAQ (reference sequence). The CDR3 has 15 amino acids. Trimming left V 5 bases short and J 4 bases short, with 15 bases between.

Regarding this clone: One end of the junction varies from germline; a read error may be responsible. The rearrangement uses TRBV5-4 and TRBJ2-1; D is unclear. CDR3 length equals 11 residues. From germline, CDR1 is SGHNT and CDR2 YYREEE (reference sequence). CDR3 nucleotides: TGTGCCAGCAGCTGGTACAGTGAGCAGTTCTTC. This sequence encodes CASSWYSEQFF.

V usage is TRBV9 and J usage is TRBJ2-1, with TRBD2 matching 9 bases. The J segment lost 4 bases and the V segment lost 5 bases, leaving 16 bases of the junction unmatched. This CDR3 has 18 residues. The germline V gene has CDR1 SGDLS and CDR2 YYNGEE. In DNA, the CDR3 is TGTGCCAGCAGTGAGGCCGCAAGACCGGGACTAGCATACAATGAGCAGTTCTTC. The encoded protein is CASSEAARPGLAYNEQFF.

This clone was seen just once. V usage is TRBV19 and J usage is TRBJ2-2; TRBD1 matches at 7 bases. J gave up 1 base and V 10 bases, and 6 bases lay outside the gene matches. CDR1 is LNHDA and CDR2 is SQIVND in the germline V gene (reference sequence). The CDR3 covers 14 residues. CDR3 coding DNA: TGTGCCACTACTGGGACAGAGAACACCGGGGAGCTGTTTTTT. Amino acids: CATTGTENTGELFF.

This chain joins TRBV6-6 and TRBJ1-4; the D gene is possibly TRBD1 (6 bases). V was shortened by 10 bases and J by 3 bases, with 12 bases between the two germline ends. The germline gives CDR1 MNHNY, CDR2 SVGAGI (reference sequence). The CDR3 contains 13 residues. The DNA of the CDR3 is TGTGCCAACTGGACAGCCTCTAATGAAAAACTGTTTTTT. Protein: CANWTASNEKLFF.

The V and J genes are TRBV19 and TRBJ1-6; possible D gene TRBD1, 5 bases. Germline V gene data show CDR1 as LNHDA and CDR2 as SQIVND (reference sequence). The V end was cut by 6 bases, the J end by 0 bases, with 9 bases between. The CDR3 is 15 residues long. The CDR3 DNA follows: TGTGCCAGTAGACCAGACAGCTCCTATAATTCACCCCTCCACTTT. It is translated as CASRPDSSYNSPLHF.

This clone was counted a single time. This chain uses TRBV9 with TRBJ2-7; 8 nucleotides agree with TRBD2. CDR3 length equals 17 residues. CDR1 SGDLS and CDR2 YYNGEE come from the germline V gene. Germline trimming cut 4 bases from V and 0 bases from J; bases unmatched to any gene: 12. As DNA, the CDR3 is TGTGCCAGCAGCTCGGCACGCAGCGGGAGTCACTCCTACGAGCAGTACTTC. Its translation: CASSSARSGSHSYEQYF.

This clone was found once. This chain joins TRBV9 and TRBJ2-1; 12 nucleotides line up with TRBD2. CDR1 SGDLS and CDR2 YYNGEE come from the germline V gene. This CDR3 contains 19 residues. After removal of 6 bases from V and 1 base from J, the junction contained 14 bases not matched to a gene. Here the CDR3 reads CASTKGEASGRGSYNEQFF. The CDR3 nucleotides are TGTGCCAGCACTAAAGGGGAGGCTAGCGGGAGGGGGTCCTACAATGAGCAGTTCTTC.

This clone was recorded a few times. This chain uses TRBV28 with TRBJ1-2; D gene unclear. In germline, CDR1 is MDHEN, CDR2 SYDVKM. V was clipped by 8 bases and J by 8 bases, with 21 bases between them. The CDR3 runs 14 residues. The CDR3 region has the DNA TGTGCCAGCGTTCATCCACAGCGGCGTGGAGGCTACACCTTC. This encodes CASVHPQRRGGYTF.

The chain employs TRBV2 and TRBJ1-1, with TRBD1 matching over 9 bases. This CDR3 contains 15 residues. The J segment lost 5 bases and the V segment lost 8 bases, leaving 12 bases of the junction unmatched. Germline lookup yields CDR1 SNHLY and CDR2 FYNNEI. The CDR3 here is CASERRGQGLTEAFF. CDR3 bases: TGTGCCAGCGAACGAAGGGGACAGGGACTTACTGAAGCTTTCTTT.

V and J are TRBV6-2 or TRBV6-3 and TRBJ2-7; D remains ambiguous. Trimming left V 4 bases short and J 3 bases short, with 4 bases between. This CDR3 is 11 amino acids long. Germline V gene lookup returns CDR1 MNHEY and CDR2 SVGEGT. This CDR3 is CASSFYYEQYF. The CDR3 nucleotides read TGTGCCAGCAGTTTCTACTACGAGCAGTACTTC.

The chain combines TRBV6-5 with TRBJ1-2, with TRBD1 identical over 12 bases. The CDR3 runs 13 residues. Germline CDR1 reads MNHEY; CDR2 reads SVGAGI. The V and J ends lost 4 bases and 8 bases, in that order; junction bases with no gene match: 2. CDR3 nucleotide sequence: TGTGCCAGCAGTTGGGACAGGGGGCAGGGCTACACCTTC. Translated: CASSWDRGQGYTF.